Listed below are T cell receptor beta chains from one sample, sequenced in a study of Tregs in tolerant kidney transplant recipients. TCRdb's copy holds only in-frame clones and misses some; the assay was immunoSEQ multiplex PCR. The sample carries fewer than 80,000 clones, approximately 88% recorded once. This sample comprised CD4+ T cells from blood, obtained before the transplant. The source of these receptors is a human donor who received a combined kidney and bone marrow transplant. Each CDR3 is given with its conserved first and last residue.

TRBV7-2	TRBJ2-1	CASSLAPDTEQFF
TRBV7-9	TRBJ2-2	CASSFTRNPGELFF
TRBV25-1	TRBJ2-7	CASSESGVSYEQYF
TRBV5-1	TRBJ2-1	CASSWGQYNEQFF
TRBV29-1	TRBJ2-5	CSVVEGAGETQYF
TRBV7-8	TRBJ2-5	CASSPESTQYF
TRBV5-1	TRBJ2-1	CASSPGLLSTHSYNEQFF
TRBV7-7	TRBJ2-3	CASSLGLAVADTQYF
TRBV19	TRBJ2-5	CASRAGVGETQYF
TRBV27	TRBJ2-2	CASSLTGLANTGELFF
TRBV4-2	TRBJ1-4	CASSQEQNNEKLFF
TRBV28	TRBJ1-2	CASSLTGREGYTF
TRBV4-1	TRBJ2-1	CASSQRSAGVSYNEQFF
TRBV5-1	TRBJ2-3	CASSLVRGSTDTQYF
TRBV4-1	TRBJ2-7	CASSQPTSGRAYEQYF
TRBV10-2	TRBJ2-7	CASSASGGYEQYF
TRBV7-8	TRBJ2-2	CASSPTQQGSIAGELFF
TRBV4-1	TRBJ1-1	CASSHGKALGTEAFF
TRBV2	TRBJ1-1	CASSERGRGAFF
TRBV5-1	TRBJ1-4	CASSKSGPNEKLFF
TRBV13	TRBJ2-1	CASSRASGTRETNEQFF
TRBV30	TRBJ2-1	CAWSIGWTSGRYNEQFF
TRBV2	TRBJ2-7	CASSEVTSGKQYF
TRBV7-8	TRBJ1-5	CASSLALRDTGEEPQHF
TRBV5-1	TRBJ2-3	CASSLGTSGLPNTDTQYF
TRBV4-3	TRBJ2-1	CASSQSIPGLRDNEQFF
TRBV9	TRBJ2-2	CASSVGGLLNTGELFF
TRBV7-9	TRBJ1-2	CASSFLQGSYGYTF
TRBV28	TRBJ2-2	CASLRRPGANTGELFF
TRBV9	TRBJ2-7	CASSVDAGQSPNEQYF
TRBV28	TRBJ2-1	CASSPTQQGFYYNEQFF
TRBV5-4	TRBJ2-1	CASSLGGGIGYNEQFF
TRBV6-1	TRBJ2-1	CASSDVTGGGEQFF
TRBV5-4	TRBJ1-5	CASSLGGSGNQPQHF
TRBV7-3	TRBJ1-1	CASSLQGAPDTEAFF
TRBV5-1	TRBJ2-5	CASSLRTRQQGQETQYF
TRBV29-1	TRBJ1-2	CSVADQGAGYTF
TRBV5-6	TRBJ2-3	CASSLDRTGLDTQYF
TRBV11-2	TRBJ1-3	CASSLAGSGNTIYF
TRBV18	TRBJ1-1	CASSPSDRGLDTEAFF
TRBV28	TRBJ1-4	CASSQTGVNEKLFF
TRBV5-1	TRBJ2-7	CASSFTLAGGSEQYF
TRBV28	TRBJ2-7	CASSQDRGEGYF
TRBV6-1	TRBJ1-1	CASSFGTVMNTEAFF
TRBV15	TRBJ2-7	CATSTLQGGEQYF
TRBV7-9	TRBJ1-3	CASSLTLGGVDTIYF
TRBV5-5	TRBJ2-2	CASSLDPGTGELFF
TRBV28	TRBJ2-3	CASSFPSGQGTDTQYF
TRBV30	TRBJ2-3	CAWSRTGVPDTQYF